A selection of T cell receptor beta chains follows, all from one sample in a study of blood T cell repertoires in COVID-19. Sequencing used immunoSEQ multiplex PCR; TCRdb keeps in-frame clones, though not all of them. There are 250,000 to 350,000 clones in the sample; around 87% occur only once, and 5.3% lies in the top ten. Sequenced sample: PBMCs or T cells enriched from blood (not recorded which). These receptors were taken from a woman aged 30 to 39 who had recovered from COVID-19. Both conserved end residues are part of each CDR3. Fields, in order: J gene, D gene, clone size, V gene, CDR3 DNA, CDR3 protein. A D gene is named only where the DNA matches it firmly. The size field is filled for only some rows; it gives once, few, many or a size class.

TRBJ1-1 NA NA TRBV19 TGTGCCAGTAGTATTAGGGGCACTGAAGCTTTCTTT CASSIRGTEAFF
TRBJ2-1 NA NA TRBV10-3 TGTGCCATCAGTGAGAGGGGGGGGGCTACCCCTCGTGATGAGCAGTTCTTC CAISERGGATPRDEQFF
TRBJ1-4 NA NA TRBV4-3 TGCGCCAGCAGCGGGGCAAGGGGGGAAAAACTGTTTTTT CASSGARGEKLFF
TRBJ2-6 NA NA TRBV2 TGTGCCAGCAGTCCCTCCCCTGGGGCCAACGTCCTGACTTTC CASSPSPGANVLTF
TRBJ2-3 NA NA TRBV3-1/TRBV3-2 TGTGCCAGCAGCCCCAGGGTAGCGGCTTACACAGATACGCAGTATTTT CASSPRVAAYTDTQYF
TRBJ1-2 NA NA TRBV18 TGTGCCAGCTCACCACCAGTCAGAAGCTATGGCTACACCTTC CASSPPVRSYGYTF
TRBJ1-6 NA NA TRBV5-1 TGCGCCAGCAGCTTGGGAACAGAGAATTCACCCCTCCACTTT CASSLGTENSPLHF
TRBJ1-2 TRBD1 NA TRBV11-2 TGTGCCAGCAGCTTAGGCCGGGACAGCAACTATGGCTACACCTTC CASSLGRDSNYGYTF
TRBJ1-5 NA NA TRBV6-1 TGTGCCAGCAGTGAAAATAAGCCCCAGCATTTT CASSENKPQHF
TRBJ1-1 NA NA TRBV20-1 TGCAGTGCTAGTCGCTTTAGTGCCCGCGACACTGAAGCTTTCTTT CSASRFSARDTEAFF
TRBJ2-5 NA NA TRBV7-5 TGTGTCAGAAGCCATTTTGGGGGGTCAACCCACGTGGAAGAGACCCAGTACTTC CVRSHFGGSTHVEETQYF
TRBJ1-2 TRBD1 NA TRBV3-1/TRBV3-2 TGTGCCAGCAGCCCCGGGGGACAGACTAACTATGGCTACACCTTC CASSPGGQTNYGYTF
TRBJ2-6 NA NA TRBV5-6 TGTGCCAGCAGCACTATGACAGGCGACATCCTCGTCTGGGCCAACGTCCTGACTTTC CASSTMTGDILVWANVLTF
TRBJ1-1 TRBD1 once TRBV7-2 TGTGCCAGCAGCTTAGCTTGGACAGGGAAGGAGTCAGACACTGAAGCTTTCTTT CASSLAWTGKESDTEAFF
TRBJ1-4 NA NA TRBV10-3 TGTGCCATCAGTTCCGGCGGAACAACTAATGAAAAACTGTTTTTT CAISSGGTTNEKLFF